This record covers a single T cell receptor (beta chain). Authors' analysis steps: Nucleated cell number was recorded as an estimate derived from reference gene primer amplification. Sequencing used immunoSEQ multiplex PCR; TCRdb keeps in-frame clones, though not all of them. V and J calls and clone size are copied from that table; D and trimming were computed from the DNA. The sample includes 200,000 to 250,000 clones, more than 80% of them seen just once. These data come from a study of blood T cell repertoires in COVID-19. Whole-study context: Material from acute and convalescent COVID-19 was sourced from the United States, Italy and Spain. From T cells, B-cell-depleted T cells, or PBMCs came the material, which was cDNA or gDNA.

Germline CDR1 is MNHNY and CDR2 is SVGAGI (reference sequence). The CDR3 consists of 15 residues. Unmatched junction bases numbered 9, after V lost 6 bases and J lost 6 bases. The clonotype comes from a woman of 80 years or more with COVID-19, enrolled during active disease. Sequenced: peripheral blood. The V gene is TRBV6-6, the J gene TRBJ1-2; the match to TRBD1 covers 11 bases. CDR3 nucleotides: TGTGCCAGCAGGAACCGCCGGGGACAGGGGGATGGCTACACCTTC. This sequence encodes CASRNRRGQGDGYTF.